In its sample, the clone carrying this T cell receptor beta chain was seen once. The data stem from a study of resident and recirculating memory T cells in vitiligo. The assay was immunoSEQ multiplex PCR, and TCRdb's table has in-frame clones only and misses some. The data contain about 120 clones, just over 90% of them singletons. Germline CDR1 and CDR2: SGHRS and YFSETQ. This CDR3 is 13 amino acids long. No patient showed confetti depigmentation, a clinical sign of active disease. The rearrangement joins TRBV5-1 to TRBJ1-3, with TRBD1 as a possible D gene (5 bases). Specimen: non-lesional skin. Subset reported: normal-appearing skin under Wood's lamp, at least 2 cm from depigmented macule. The origin of this receptor is a male donor with vitiligo. The CDR3 coding sequence is TGCGCATCCCGACAGTACTCTGGAAACACCATATATTTT. Its translation is CASRQYSGNTIYF.